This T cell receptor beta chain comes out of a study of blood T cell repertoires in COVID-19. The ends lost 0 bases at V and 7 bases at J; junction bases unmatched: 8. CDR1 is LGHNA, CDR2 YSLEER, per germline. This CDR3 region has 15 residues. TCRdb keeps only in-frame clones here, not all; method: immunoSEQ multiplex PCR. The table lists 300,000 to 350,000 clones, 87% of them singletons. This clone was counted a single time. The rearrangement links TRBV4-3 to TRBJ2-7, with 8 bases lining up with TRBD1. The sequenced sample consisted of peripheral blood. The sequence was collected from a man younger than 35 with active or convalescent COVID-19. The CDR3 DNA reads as TGCGCCAGCAGCCAAGATGCGGGACAGGCAAGAGAGCAGTACTTC. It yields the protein CASSQDAGQAREQYF.